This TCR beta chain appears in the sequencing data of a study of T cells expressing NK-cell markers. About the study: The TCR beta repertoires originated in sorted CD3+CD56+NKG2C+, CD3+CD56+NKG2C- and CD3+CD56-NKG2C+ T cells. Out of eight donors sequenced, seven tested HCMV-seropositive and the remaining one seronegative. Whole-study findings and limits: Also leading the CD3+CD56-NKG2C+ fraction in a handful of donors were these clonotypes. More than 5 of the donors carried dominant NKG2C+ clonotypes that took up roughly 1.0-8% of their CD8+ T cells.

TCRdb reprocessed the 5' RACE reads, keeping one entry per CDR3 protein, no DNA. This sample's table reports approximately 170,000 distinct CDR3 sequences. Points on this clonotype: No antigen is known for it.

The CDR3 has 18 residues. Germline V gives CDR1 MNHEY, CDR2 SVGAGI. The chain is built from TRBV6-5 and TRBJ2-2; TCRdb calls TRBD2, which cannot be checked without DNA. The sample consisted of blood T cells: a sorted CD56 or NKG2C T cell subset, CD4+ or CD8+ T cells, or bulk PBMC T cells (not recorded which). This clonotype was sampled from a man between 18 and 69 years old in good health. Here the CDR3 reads CASSYFPSGGRNTGELFF.